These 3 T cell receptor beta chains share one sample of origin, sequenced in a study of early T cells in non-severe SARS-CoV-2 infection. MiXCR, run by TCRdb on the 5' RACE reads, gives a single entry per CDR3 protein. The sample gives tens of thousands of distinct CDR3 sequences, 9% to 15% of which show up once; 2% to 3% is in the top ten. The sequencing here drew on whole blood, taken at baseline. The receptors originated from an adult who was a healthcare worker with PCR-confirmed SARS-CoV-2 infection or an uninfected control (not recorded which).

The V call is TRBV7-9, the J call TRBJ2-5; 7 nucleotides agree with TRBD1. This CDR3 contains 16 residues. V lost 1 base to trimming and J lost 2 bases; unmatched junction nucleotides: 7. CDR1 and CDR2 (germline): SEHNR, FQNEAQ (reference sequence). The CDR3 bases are TGTGCCAGCAGCTTAGACAGGGGCCCCCAACAAGAGACCCAGTACTTC. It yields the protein CASSLDRGPQQETQYF.

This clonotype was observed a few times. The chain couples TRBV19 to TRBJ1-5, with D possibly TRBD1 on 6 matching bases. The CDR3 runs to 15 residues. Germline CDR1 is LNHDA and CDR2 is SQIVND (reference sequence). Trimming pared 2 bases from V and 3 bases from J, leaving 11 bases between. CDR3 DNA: TGTGCCAGTAGTATAACAGGGCCTGTCAATCAGCCCCAGCATTTT. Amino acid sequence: CASSITGPVNQPQHF.

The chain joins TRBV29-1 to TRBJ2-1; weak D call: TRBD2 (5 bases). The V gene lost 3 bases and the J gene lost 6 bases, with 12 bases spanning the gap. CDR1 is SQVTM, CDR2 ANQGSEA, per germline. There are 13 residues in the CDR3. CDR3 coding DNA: TGCAGCGTTGACGATAGCGCCCTCAATGAGCAGTTCTTC. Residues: CSVDDSALNEQFF.